Presented here are 10 T cell receptor beta chains from one specimen sequenced in a study of blood T cell repertoires in COVID-19. The repertoire was sequenced with immunoSEQ multiplex PCR; TCRdb's copy has only in-frame clones and lacks some. The repertoire includes about 410,000 clones, about 89% of them detected once, and roughly 1.6% sits in the top ten. Sequenced sample: peripheral blood. These receptors were taken from a woman in her thirties or forties with COVID-19, enrolled during active disease.

The V call is TRBV6-6, the J call TRBJ2-5; TRBD1 aligns across 8 bases. The CDR3 totals 14 residues. After removal of 6 bases from V and 4 bases from J, the junction contained 7 bases not matched to a gene. Per the germline V gene, CDR1 is MNHNY and CDR2 is SVGAGI (reference sequence). The CDR3 is CASSPGQGGETQYF. The CDR3 nucleotides read TGTGCCAGCAGCCCAGGACAGGGAGGAGAGACCCAGTACTTC.

The chain employs TRBV3-1 (or the pseudogene TRBV3-2) and TRBJ1-1; a weak D match, TRBD1 (5 bases). Germline loops: CDR1 LGHDT, CDR2 YNNKEL (reference sequence). Trimming removed 4 bases at V and 2 bases at J, with 14 bases between. The CDR3 totals 15 residues. The CDR3 sequence: CASSLGFQGNTEAFF. DNA of the CDR3: TGTGCCAGCAGCCTTGGGTTTCAGGGAAACACTGAAGCTTTCTTT.

This chain links TRBV3-1 (or the pseudogene TRBV3-2) with TRBJ1-1; D is unclear. V lost 2 bases and J lost 5, with 9 bases in between. This CDR3 is built from 13 residues. Germline CDR1 is LGHDT and CDR2 is YNNKEL (reference sequence). The CDR3 reads CASSQSGLTEAFF. The CDR3 nucleotides read TGTGCCAGCAGCCAATCGGGTTTGACTGAAGCTTTCTTT.

The gene calls are TRBV5-1 and TRBJ1-3, with 9 bases lining up with TRBD1. This CDR3 contains 17 residues. V lost 0 bases, J lost 8 bases, and 12 bases stayed unmatched. The germline gives CDR1 SGHRS, CDR2 YFSETQ. The DNA for the CDR3 is TGCGCCAGCAGCTTGGGTAGAGGACAGGGGTATGAATACACCATATATTTT. It encodes CASSLGRGQGYEYTIYF.

This rearrangement joins TRBV5-1 to TRBJ1-1, with D tentatively TRBD1 (6 bases). Trimming removed 0 bases from V and 0 bases from J, with 15 bases in between. The CDR3 is 17 amino acids. The germline gives CDR1 SGHRS, CDR2 YFSETQ. CDR3 DNA sequence: TGCGCCAGCAGCTTGGACCAGGGGATGTCGATGAACACTGAAGCTTTCTTT. It yields the protein CASSLDQGMSMNTEAFF.

The V call is TRBV5-6, the J call TRBJ1-4, with D maybe TRBD1 (5 bases). Germline V gene data show CDR1 as SGHDT and CDR2 as YYEEEE. The V end lost 1 base, the J end lost 13 bases, and 23 bases lay between the germline ends. The CDR3 length is 16 residues. CDR3 DNA: TGTGCCAGCAGCTTGAGGGAGGACGAACAGGTGGGCAGACTGTTTTTT. Its translation is CASSLREDEQVGRLFF.

The chain links TRBV19 to TRBJ1-6; maybe TRBD1 (5 bases). The germline CDR1 and CDR2 sequences are LNHDA and SQIVND (reference sequence). V dropped 5 bases and J dropped 6 bases, with 8 bases sitting between them. The CDR3 is 13 amino acids. The CDR3 reads CASSPGGNSPLHF. The CDR3 DNA is TGTGCCAGTAGTCCCGGGGGTAATTCACCCCTCCACTTT.

The chain carries TRBV18 and TRBJ2-3; weak D call: TRBD2 (6 bases). CDR3 length equals 16 residues. The V and J ends lost 3 bases and 0 bases respectively, with 13 bases between them. CDR1 and CDR2 from the germline V gene are KGHSH and LQKENI. CDR3 sequence (DNA): TGTGCCAGCTCACCCTTGGGGGGAACTAGCACAGATACGCAGTATTTT. This encodes CASSPLGGTSTDTQYF.

The rearrangement joins TRBV28 to TRBJ1-1, with 7 bases lining up with TRBD1. CDR1 is MDHEN and CDR2 is SYDVKM in the germline V gene. V shed 3 bases and J 4 bases; nucleotides not matched to a gene: 11. CDR3 length equals 16 residues. The CDR3 DNA reads as TGTGCCAGCAGTTTTTCAGGGGGGCCTTCGGGCACTGAAGCTTTCTTT. This sequence encodes CASSFSGGPSGTEAFF.

This clone was seen only a few times. The genes are TRBV27 and TRBJ2-2, with a possible D match to TRBD1 (5 bases). The CDR3 extends over 12 amino acids. Trimming shortened V by 6 bases and J by 5 bases, and 7 bases separated the two germline ends. Germline CDR1 reads MNHEY; CDR2 reads SMNVEV (reference sequence). The CDR3 spells CASRSGTGELFF. CDR3 in DNA: TGTGCCAGCAGGTCAGGGACCGGGGAGCTGTTTTTT.